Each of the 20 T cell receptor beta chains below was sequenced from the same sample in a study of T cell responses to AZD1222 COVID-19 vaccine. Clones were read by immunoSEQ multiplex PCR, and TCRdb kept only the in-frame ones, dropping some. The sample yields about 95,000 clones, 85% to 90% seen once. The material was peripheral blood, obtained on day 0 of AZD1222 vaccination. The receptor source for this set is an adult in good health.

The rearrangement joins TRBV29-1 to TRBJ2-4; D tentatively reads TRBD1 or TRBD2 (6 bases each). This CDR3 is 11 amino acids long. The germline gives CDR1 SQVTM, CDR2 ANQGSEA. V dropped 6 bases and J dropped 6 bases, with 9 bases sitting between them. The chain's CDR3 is CSVKGGNIQYF. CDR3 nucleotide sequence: TGCAGCGTAAAGGGGGGAAACATTCAGTACTTC.

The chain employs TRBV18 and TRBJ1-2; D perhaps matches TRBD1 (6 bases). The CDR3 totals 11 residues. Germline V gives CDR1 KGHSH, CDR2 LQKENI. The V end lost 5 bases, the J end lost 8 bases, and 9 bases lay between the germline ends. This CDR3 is CASSSGGGYTF. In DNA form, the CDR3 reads TGTGCCAGCTCAAGCGGGGGCGGCTACACCTTC. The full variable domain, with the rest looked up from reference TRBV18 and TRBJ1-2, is NAGVMQNPRHLVRRRGQEARLRCSPMKGHSHVYWYRQLPEEGLKFMVYLQKENIIDESGMPKERFSAEFPKEGPSILRIQQVVRGDSAAYFCASSSGGGYTFGSGTRLTVV.

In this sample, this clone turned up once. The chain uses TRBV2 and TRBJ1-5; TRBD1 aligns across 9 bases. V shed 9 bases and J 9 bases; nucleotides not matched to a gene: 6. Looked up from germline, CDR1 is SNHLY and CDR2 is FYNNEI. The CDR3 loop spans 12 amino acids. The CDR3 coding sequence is TGTGCCAGTGGACAGGGGCAAGGGCCCCAGCATTTT. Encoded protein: CASGQGQGPQHF. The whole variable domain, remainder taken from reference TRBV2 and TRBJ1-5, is EPEVTQTPSHQVTQMGQEVILRCVPISNHLYFYWYRQILGQKVEFLVSFYNNEISEKSEIFDDQFSVERPDGSNFTLKIRSTKLEDSAMYFCASGQGQGPQHFGDGTRLSIL.

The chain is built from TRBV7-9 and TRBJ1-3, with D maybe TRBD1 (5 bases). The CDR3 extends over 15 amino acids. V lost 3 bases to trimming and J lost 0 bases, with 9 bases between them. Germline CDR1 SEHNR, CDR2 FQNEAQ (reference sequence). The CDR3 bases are TGTGCCAGCAGCTTTGACAGATACTCTGGAAACACCATATATTTT. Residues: CASSFDRYSGNTIYF.

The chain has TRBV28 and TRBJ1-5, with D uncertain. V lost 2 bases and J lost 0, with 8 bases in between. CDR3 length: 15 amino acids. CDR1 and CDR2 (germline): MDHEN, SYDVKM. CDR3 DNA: TGTGCCAGCAGTTTACCTCTCTCTAGCAATCAGCCCCAGCATTTT. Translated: CASSLPLSSNQPQHF.

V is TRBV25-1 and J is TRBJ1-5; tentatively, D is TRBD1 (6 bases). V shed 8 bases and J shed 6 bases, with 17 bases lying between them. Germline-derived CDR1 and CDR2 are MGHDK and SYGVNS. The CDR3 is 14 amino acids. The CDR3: CASQGSGDGQPQHF. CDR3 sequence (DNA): TGTGCCAGCCAGGGTTCAGGGGACGGTCAGCCCCAGCATTTT.

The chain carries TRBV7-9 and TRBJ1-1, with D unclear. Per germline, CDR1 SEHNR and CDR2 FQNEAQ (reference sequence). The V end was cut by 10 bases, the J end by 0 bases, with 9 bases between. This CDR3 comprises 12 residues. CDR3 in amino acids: CANSLVNTEAFF. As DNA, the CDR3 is TGTGCCAACTCCTTGGTGAACACTGAAGCTTTCTTT.

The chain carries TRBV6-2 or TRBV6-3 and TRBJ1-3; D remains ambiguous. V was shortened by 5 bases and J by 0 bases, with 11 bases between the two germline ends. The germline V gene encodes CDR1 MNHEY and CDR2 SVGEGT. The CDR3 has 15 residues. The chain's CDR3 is CASSAPRTSGNTIYF. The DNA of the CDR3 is TGTGCCAGCAGTGCCCCCCGGACCTCTGGAAACACCATATATTTT.

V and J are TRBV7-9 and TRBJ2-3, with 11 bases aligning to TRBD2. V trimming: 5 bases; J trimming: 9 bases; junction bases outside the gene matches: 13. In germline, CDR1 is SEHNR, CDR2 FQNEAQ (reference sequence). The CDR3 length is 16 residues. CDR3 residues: CASSNYLAGGRGTQYF. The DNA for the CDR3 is TGTGCCAGCAGCAACTACCTAGCGGGGGGCCGGGGAACGCAGTATTTT.

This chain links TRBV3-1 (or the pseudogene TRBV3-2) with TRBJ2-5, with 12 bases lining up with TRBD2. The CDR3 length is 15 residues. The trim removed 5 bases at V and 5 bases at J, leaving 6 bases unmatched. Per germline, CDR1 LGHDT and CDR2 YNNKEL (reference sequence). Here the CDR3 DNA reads TGTGCCAGCAGCTACCGGACTAGCGGGGAGGAGACCCAGTACTTC. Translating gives CASSYRTSGEETQYF.

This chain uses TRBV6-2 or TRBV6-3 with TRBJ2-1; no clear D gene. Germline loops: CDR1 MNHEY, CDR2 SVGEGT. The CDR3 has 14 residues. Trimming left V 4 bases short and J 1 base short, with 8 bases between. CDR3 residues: CASSWTGSYNEQFF. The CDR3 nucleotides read TGTGCCAGCAGTTGGACCGGTTCCTACAATGAGCAGTTCTTC.

The CDR3 nucleotides are TGTGCCAGCAGCACCTCGGACAGGGGTAATCAGCCCCAGCATTTT. This encodes CASSTSDRGNQPQHF. This chain joins TRBV3-1 (or the pseudogene TRBV3-2) and TRBJ1-5; 9 bases line up with TRBD1. Germline-derived CDR1 and CDR2 are LGHDT and YNNKEL (reference sequence). The V segment lost 5 bases and the J segment 4 bases; nucleotides outside the gene matches: 6. This CDR3 has 15 residues.

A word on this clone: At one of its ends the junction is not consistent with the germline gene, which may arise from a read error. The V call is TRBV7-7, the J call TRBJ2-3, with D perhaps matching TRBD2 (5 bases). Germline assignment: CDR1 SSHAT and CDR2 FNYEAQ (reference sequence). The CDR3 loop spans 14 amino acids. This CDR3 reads CASSLGLNTDTQYF. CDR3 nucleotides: TGTGCTAGCAGCTTAGGACTGAACACAGATACGCAGTATTTT. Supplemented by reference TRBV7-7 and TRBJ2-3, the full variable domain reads GAGVSQSPRYKVTKRGQDVTLRCDPISSHATLYWYQQALGQGPEFLTYFNYEAQPDKSGLPSDRFSAERPEGSISTLTIQRTEQRDSAMYRCASSLGLNTDTQYFGPGTRLTVL.

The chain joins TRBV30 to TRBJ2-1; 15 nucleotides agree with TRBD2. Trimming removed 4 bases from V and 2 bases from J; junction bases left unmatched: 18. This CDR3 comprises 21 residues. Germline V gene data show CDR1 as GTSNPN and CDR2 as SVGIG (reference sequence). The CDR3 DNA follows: TGTGCCTGGAATCCCCATCCCACCGGACTAGCGGGGGGGCGTCCCTACAATGAGCAGTTCTTC. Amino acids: CAWNPHPTGLAGGRPYNEQFF.

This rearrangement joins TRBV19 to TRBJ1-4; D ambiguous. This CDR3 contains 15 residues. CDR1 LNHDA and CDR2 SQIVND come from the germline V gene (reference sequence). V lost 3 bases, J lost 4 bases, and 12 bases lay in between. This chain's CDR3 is CASSIRAGVNEKLFF. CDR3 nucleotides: TGTGCCAGTAGTATCCGTGCGGGCGTTAATGAAAAACTGTTTTTT.

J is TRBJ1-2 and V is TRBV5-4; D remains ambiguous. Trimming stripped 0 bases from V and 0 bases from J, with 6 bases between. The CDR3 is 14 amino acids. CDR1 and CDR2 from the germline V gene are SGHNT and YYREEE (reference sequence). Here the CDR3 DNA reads TGTGCCAGCAGCTTGGACCTTTCTAACTATGGCTACACCTTC. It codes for CASSLDLSNYGYTF.

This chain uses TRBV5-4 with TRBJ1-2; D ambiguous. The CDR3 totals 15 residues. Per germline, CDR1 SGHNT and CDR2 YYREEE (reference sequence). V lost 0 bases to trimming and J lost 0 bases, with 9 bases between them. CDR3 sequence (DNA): TGTGCCAGCAGCTTGGTTACGGAAGCTAACTATGGCTACACCTTC. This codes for CASSLVTEANYGYTF. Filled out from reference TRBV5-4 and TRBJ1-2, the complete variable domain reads ETGVTQSPTHLIKTRGQQVTLRCSSQSGHNTVSWYQQALGQGPQFIFQYYREEENGRGNFPPRFSGLQFPNYSSELNVNALELDDSALYLCASSLVTEANYGYTFGSGTRLTVV.

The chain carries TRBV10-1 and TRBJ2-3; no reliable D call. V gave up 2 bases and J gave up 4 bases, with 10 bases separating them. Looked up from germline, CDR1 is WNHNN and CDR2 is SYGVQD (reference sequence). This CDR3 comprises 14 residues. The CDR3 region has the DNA TGCGCCAGCAGTGAGCAAGTCTCTGCAGATACGCAGTATTTT. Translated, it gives CASSEQVSADTQYF.

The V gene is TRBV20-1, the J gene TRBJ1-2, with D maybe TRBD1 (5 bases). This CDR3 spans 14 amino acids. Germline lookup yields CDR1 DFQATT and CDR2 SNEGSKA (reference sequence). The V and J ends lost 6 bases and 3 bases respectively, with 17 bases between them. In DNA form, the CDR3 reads TGCAGTGCCAGTCCGGCGGGGCAAGACTATGGCTACACCTTC. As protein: CSASPAGQDYGYTF.

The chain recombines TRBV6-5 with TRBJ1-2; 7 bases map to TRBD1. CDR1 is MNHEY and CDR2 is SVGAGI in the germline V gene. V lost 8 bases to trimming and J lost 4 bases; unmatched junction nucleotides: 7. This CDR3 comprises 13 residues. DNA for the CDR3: TGTGCCAGCGCTGACAGGGCGGCCTATGGCTACACCTTC. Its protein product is CASADRAAYGYTF.